The clone carrying this T cell receptor beta chain showed up many times. Its antigen is currently unknown. Through a sample-barcoded 5' primer and a J-beta primer mix, a second PCR was run for about 6 to 12 cycles. TCRdb reanalysed the 5' RACE reads using MiXCR and keeps one entry per CDR3 protein. The sample has around 700,000 distinct CDR3 sequences; just under 25% are singletons. The CDR3 totals 12 residues. The V end lost 5 bases, the J end lost 3 bases, and 11 bases lay between the germline ends. CDR1 SQVTM and CDR2 ANQGSEA come from the germline V gene. Isolated PBMCs totaled at least 6.5 million in each sample. The data stem from a study of blood T cells in healthy people across ages. Findings of the study overall: Donors of long life had a larger count of naive CD4+ cells and greater diversity than aged donors.

In addition, the sample was reused for a study of T cells of mothers and their children. Turning to that study: Thymic selection, a shaping force on TCR recombination output, acts similarly in related and unrelated pairs.

This chain uses TRBV29-1 with TRBJ2-7, with D maybe TRBD1 (5 bases). This clonotype was obtained from a boy younger than 18 in good health. The sequencing sample was made of blood. In nucleotides, the CDR3 is TGCAGCGTTAGGCAGGGCCTCTACGAGCAGTACTTC. Translation gives CSVRQGLYEQYF.